Listed below are T cell receptor beta chains from one sample, sequenced in a study of OX40 agonist ivuxolimab in advanced cancers. Generated by immunoSEQ multiplex PCR, the TCRdb table keeps only in-frame clones and is missing some. The sample holds 75,000 to 100,000 clones; more than 80% are singletons and the top ten take about 5.8%. The source material was CD4+ or CD8+ T cells sorted from blood, sampled in a trial of the OX40 agonist ivuxolimab. The origin of the receptors is an adult with an advanced solid tumor such as melanoma, head and neck, liver or kidney cancer. Both conserved end residues are part of each CDR3. The D gene is left open where the match is weak. Size is omitted from some rows. Given values are once, few, many or a class for expanded clones.

size	V	D	J	CDR3	DNA
.	TRBV7-9	TRBD1	TRBJ2-2	CASSPLDRSGELFF	TGTGCCAGCAGCCCTTTGGACAGGTCCGGGGAGCTGTTTTTT
.	TRBV19	TRBD1	TRBJ1-5	CASTSTGASITAQHF	TGTGCCAGTACTTCGACAGGGGCGTCAATCACGGCCCAGCATTTT
.	TRBV4-1	TRBD2	TRBJ2-1	CASSQEGLALNEQFF	TGCGCCAGCAGCCAGGAGGGACTAGCTCTAAATGAGCAGTTCTTC
.	TRBV10-3	TRBD2	TRBJ2-1	CAISESTGTSGSKIGEQFF	TGTGCCATCAGTGAGTCCACCGGGACTAGCGGGAGTAAGATCGGTGAGCAGTTCTTC
.	TRBV6-6	.	TRBJ1-2	CATRSSGYTF	TGTGCCACCAGATCTTCGGGCTACACCTTC
.	TRBV4-3	.	TRBJ1-5	CASSQDLQGGRPQHF	TGCGCCAGCAGCCAAGATCTCCAGGGCGGGCGGCCCCAGCATTTT
.	TRBV6-1	TRBD1	TRBJ2-5	CASRYQGAPQETQYF	TGTGCCAGCAGGTATCAGGGGGCCCCTCAAGAGACCCAGTACTTC
few	TRBV9	.	TRBJ1-1	CASSGANTEAFF	TGTGCCAGCTCGGGGGCAAACACTGAAGCTTTCTTT
.	TRBV6-5	.	TRBJ1-2	CASSYGGVSTNYGYTF	TGTGCCAGCAGTTACGGAGGGGTCAGTACTAACTATGGCTACACCTTC
.	TRBV5-1	.	TRBJ2-5	CASSLERLRLETQYF	TGCGCCAGCAGCTTGGAAAGACTCAGACTAGAGACCCAGTACTTC
.	TRBV6-4	.	TRBJ1-4	CASSDLGKLFF	TGTGCCAGCAGTGACTTAGGAAAACTGTTTTTT
.	TRBV6-5	TRBD1	TRBJ2-5	CASSQDREAQYF	TGTGCCAGCAGCCAGGACAGGGAGGCCCAGTACTTC
.	TRBV5-8	.	TRBJ1-3	CASTGTGSGNTIYF	TGTGCCAGCACCGGAACAGGATCTGGAAACACCATATATTTT
.	TRBV27	.	TRBJ2-1	CASSPQGLSSYNEQFF	TGTGCCAGCAGTCCTCAGGGGCTGAGCTCCTACAATGAGCAGTTCTTC
.	TRBV5-8	.	TRBJ2-7	CASSLALASTGYEQYF	TGTGCCAGCAGCTTGGCCCTCGCCTCGACAGGCTACGAGCAGTACTTC
few	TRBV9	TRBD2	TRBJ2-7	CASSATSDPVKQYF	TGTGCCAGCAGCGCAACTAGCGACCCCGTGAAGCAGTACTTC
.	TRBV6-1	.	TRBJ1-5	CASSEEVGWSNQPQHF	TGTGCCAGCAGTGAAGAAGTAGGGTGGAGCAATCAGCCCCAGCATTTT
.	TRBV5-6	TRBD2	TRBJ2-7	CASSLLSGGYEQYF	TGTGCCAGCAGCTTGTTGTCGGGAGGGTACGAGCAGTACTTC
.	TRBV10-3	TRBD2	TRBJ2-3	CAISVNLLAGGPDTQYF	TGTGCCATCAGTGTTAATCTATTAGCGGGGGGGCCAGATACGCAGTATTTT
.	TRBV5-1	.	TRBJ2-1	CASSLVSGDEFF	TGCGCCAGCAGCTTGGTTTCGGGGGATGAGTTCTTC
few	TRBV11-2	.	TRBJ1-2	CATVGSNSHYGYTF	TGTGCCACCGTCGGGAGCAACTCCCACTATGGCTACACCTTC
.	TRBV29-1	.	TRBJ1-1	CSVGRTAESTEAFF	TGCAGCGTTGGGCGGACAGCCGAGTCCACTGAAGCTTTCTTT